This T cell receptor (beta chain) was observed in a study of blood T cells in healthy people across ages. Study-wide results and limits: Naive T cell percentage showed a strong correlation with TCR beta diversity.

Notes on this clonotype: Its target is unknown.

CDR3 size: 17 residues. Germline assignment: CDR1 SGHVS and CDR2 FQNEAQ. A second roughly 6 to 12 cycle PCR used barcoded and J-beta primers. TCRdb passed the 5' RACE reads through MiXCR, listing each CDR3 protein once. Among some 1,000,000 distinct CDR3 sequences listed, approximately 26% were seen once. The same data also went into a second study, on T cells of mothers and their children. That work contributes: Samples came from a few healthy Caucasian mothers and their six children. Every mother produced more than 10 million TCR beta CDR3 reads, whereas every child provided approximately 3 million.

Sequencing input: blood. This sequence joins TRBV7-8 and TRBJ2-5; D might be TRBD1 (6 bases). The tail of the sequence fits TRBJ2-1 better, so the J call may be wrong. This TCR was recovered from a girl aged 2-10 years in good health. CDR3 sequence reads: CASSEPPWQGLNDEQFF. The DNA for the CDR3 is TGTGCCAGCAGCGAACCCCCTTGGCAGGGGCTGAACGATGAGCAGTTCTTC.